The clone carrying this T cell receptor (beta chain) has a handful of counts. Unique molecular identifiers were used in preparing the TCRbeta library. One entry per CDR3 protein, called by TCRdb with MiXCR from the PCR reads. Here the sample spans approximately 400,000 distinct CDR3 sequences, about a tenth being singletons. The entry originates in a study of T-cell reconstitution after alpha-beta-depleted transplantation in children. There are 14 residues in the CDR3. CDR1 and CDR2 (germline): SGHTA, FQGNSA. Trimming removed 5 bases from V and 8 bases from J; junction bases left unmatched: 6. The gene calls are TRBV7-2 and TRBJ2-1, with 10 bases identical to TRBD2. This specimen was PBMCs from the stem cell graft donor, taken from the stem cell graft. The sequence came from a human donor who donated a stem cell graft to a child with acute myeloid leukemia. CDR3 sequence reads: CASSEDLAGDEQFF. CDR3 sequence (DNA): TGTGCCAGCAGCGAAGACCTAGCGGGAGATGAGCAGTTCTTC.